This is a list of T cell receptor beta chains from one sample in a study of T cell changes during pregnancy in multiple sclerosis. The method was immunoSEQ multiplex PCR; TCRdb's version includes in-frame clones alone and lacks a portion of them. This table has over 70,000 clones, around 92% appearing once. Sequencing used peripheral blood, obtained in the third trimester of pregnancy. These receptors originate from a female donor with multiple sclerosis, enrolled in a pregnancy study. CDR3s include the opening cysteine and the closing phenylalanine or tryptophan. A D gene is named only where the DNA matches it firmly. The size field is filled for only some rows; it gives once, few, many or a size class.

d_call clone_size j_call v_call cdr3_aa cdr3_nt
TRBD2 . TRBJ2-1 TRBV15 CATSSQRESVDEQFF TGTGCCACCAGCTCACAGCGGGAGAGTGTGGATGAGCAGTTCTTC
TRBD1 . TRBJ2-1 TRBV28 CASSSGTGAYNEQFF TGTGCCAGCAGTTCCGGGACAGGGGCCTACAATGAGCAGTTCTTC
TRBD2 . TRBJ2-7 TRBV9 CASSVADISGSPLKDYEQYF TGTGCCAGCAGCGTAGCTGATATTAGCGGGAGTCCCCTTAAGGATTACGAGCAGTACTTC
. . TRBJ2-3 TRBV5-1 CASSLGASGTDTQYF TGCGCCAGCAGCTTGGGAGCGTCAGGGACAGATACGCAGTATTTT
. . TRBJ2-6 TRBV28 CASRPAGTGANVLTF TGTGCCAGCAGGCCCGCGGGGACCGGGGCCAACGTCCTGACTTTC
. . TRBJ1-1 TRBV9 CASSVDGRRYTEAFF TGTGCCAGCAGCGTAGACGGCAGGAGGTACACTGAAGCTTTCTTT
TRBD2 . TRBJ2-7 TRBV7-2 CASSQSGLAGGPVSYEQYF TGTGCCAGCAGCCAGAGCGGACTAGCGGGAGGGCCGGTATCCTACGAGCAGTACTTC
TRBD2 . TRBJ2-1 TRBV5-1 CASSTSGTSYNEQFF TGCGCCAGCAGCACTAGCGGGACATCCTACAATGAGCAGTTCTTC
. . TRBJ2-3 TRBV7-2 CASSFPTAYTDTQYF TGTGCCAGCAGCTTTCCGACAGCTTACACAGATACGCAGTATTTT
. few TRBJ1-2 TRBV27 CASSYRFIRAGYGYTF TGTGCCAGCAGTTATCGATTCATCAGGGCGGGGTATGGCTACACCTTC
TRBD2 . TRBJ2-7 TRBV7-2 CASRGTSGSPNEQYF TGTGCCAGCAGAGGGACTAGCGGGAGCCCCAACGAGCAGTACTTC
. . TRBJ2-2 TRBV5-1 CASSLETKWLTGELFF TGCGCCAGCAGCCTCGAGACAAAATGGCTAACCGGGGAGCTGTTTTTT
TRBD2 once TRBJ2-1 TRBV5-1 CASSFGLAGALGEQFF TGCGCCAGCAGCTTTGGACTAGCGGGAGCCCTTGGTGAGCAGTTCTTC
. . TRBJ1-5 TRBV6-1 CASRGGLFNQPQHF TGTGCCAGCAGGGGCGGACTGTTCAATCAGCCCCAGCATTTT
. . TRBJ2-1 TRBV6-5 CASSYGTPNNEQFF TGTGCCAGCAGTTATGGGACTCCCAACAATGAGCAGTTCTTC
TRBD2 . TRBJ2-7 TRBV19 CASRASGSSEQYF TGTGCCAGTAGGGCTAGCGGGAGTTCCGAGCAGTACTTC
. . TRBJ1-1 TRBV7-9 CASSLDRGSNEAFF TGTGCCAGCAGCTTAGACCGGGGATCGAATGAAGCTTTCTTT
TRBD2 . TRBJ2-5 TRBV4-1 CASSQDWGGSRETQYF TGCGCCAGCAGCCAAGATTGGGGAGGGTCACGGGAGACCCAGTACTTC
. medium-sized TRBJ1-4 TRBV18 CASSLRQSNEKLFF TGTGCCAGCTCATTACGACAGTCTAATGAAAAACTGTTTTTT
. . TRBJ2-7 TRBV9 CASSADAGETYEQYF TGTGCCAGCAGCGCAGATGCAGGGGAAACCTACGAGCAGTACTTC
TRBD1 . TRBJ2-7 TRBV2 CASSGTSGTGSYEQYF TGTGCCAGCAGTGGGACCTCCGGGACAGGCTCCTACGAGCAGTACTTC
. . TRBJ1-5 TRBV9 CASSVGGDSNQPQHF TGTGCCAGCAGCGTAGGGGGGGATAGCAATCAGCCCCAGCATTTT
TRBD2 once TRBJ2-3 TRBV4-2 CASSQEWGTSTDTQYF TGTGCCAGCAGCCAAGAATGGGGGACTAGTACGGATACGCAGTATTTT
TRBD1 once TRBJ1-4 TRBV5-4 CASSQPGTGNEKLFF TGTGCCAGCAGCCAGCCCGGGACAGGGAATGAAAAACTGTTTTTT
. . TRBJ1-2 TRBV19 CASARTSNYGYTF TGTGCCAGCGCTCGGACATCTAACTATGGCTACACCTTC
TRBD2 once TRBJ2-1 TRBV6-1 CASNLLAGAHNEQFF TGTGCCAGCAACCTACTAGCGGGAGCTCACAATGAGCAGTTCTTC
. once TRBJ2-3 TRBV20-1 CSATTDLTQYF TGCAGTGCCACAACGGACTTAACGCAGTATTTT
. . TRBJ2-7 TRBV7-2 CASSDAADEQYF TGTGCCAGCAGCGACGCCGCGGACGAGCAGTACTTC
TRBD1 . TRBJ1-2 TRBV5-1 CASSLEGAGYTF TGCGCCAGCAGCTTGGAGGGGGCTGGCTACACCTTC
. . TRBJ2-1 TRBV15 CATSGEAALSYNEQFF TGTGCCACCAGCGGCGAGGCGGCCCTCTCCTACAATGAGCAGTTCTTC
. . TRBJ2-7 TRBV28 CASSAGYEQYF TGTGCCAGCAGCGCGGGCTACGAGCAGTACTTC
TRBD1 . TRBJ1-3 TRBV30 CAWNHRPGQGAAGNTIYF TGTGCCTGGAACCATCGCCCGGGACAGGGGGCTGCAGGAAACACCATATATTTT
. . TRBJ1-1 TRBV5-8 CASSLETNENTEAFF TGTGCCAGCAGCTTGGAGACAAACGAGAACACTGAAGCTTTCTTT
TRBD1 . TRBJ2-6 TRBV5-5 CASSPGTGGSGANVLTF TGTGCCAGCAGCCCTGGGACAGGGGGCTCTGGGGCCAACGTCCTGACTTTC
TRBD2 . TRBJ2-2 TRBV19 CASSSSGQASGQNTGELFF TGTGCCAGTAGTTCTTCTGGCCAGGCTAGCGGACAGAACACCGGGGAGCTGTTTTTT
. . TRBJ2-2 TRBV2 CASRDSSNTGELFF TGTGCCAGTAGGGACTCCTCGAACACCGGGGAGCTGTTTTTT
TRBD1 . TRBJ1-5 TRBV27 CASRDRGFGQPQHF TGTGCCAGCCGGGACAGGGGCTTCGGGCAGCCCCAGCATTTT
TRBD2 . TRBJ2-7 TRBV7-2 CASSLSGTIHEQYF TGTGCCAGCAGCTTAAGTGGGACTATCCACGAGCAGTACTTC
TRBD2 . TRBJ2-1 TRBV28 CASSLTSGRAVSQFF TGTGCCAGCAGTTTAACTAGCGGGAGGGCCGTCTCGCAGTTCTTC